Presented here are 26 T cell receptor beta chains from one specimen sequenced in a study of blood T cell repertoires in COVID-19. The method was immunoSEQ multiplex PCR; TCRdb's version includes in-frame clones alone and lacks a portion of them. In the table there are 150,000 to 200,000 clones, 80% of which are singletons. Input material: PBMCs or T cells enriched from blood (not recorded which). The receptors come from a man aged 35 to 55 who had recovered from COVID-19.

The chain carries TRBV7-8 and TRBJ1-4, with D perhaps matching TRBD1 (5 bases). Germline assignment: CDR1 SGHVS and CDR2 FQNEAQ. The ends were cut back, 0 bases at V and 4 bases at J, with 9 bases in the middle. The CDR3 runs 15 residues. CDR3 sequence: CASSLARGGNEKLFF. Here the CDR3 DNA reads TGTGCCAGCAGCTTAGCAAGGGGCGGTAATGAAAAACTGTTTTTT.

V gene TRBV24-1 combines with J gene TRBJ1-4, with a possible D match to TRBD1 (5 bases). Germline CDR1 is KGHDR and CDR2 is SFDVKD. The CDR3 is 13 amino acids. V dropped 12 bases and J dropped 8 bases, with 18 bases sitting between them. CDR3 nucleotide sequence: TGTGCCCCCAAACAGGTCGTATCGGAAAAACTGTTTTTT. This gives the protein CAPKQVVSEKLFF.

This clone occurred once. The CDR3 here is CASSAGQGIYNEQFF. CDR3 nucleotides: TGTGCCAGCAGCGCGGGACAGGGGATTTACAATGAGCAGTTCTTC. The rearrangement links TRBV9 to TRBJ2-1, with 10 bases aligning to TRBD1. Germline-derived CDR1 and CDR2 are SGDLS and YYNGEE. Losses at the gene ends were 3 bases for V and 4 bases for J; bases not matched to a gene: 4. The CDR3 is 15 amino acids.

The chain uses TRBV2 and TRBJ1-3, with 8 bases aligning to TRBD1. With V trimmed by 5 bases and J by 4 bases, 7 bases remained unmatched. Germline loops: CDR1 SNHLY, CDR2 FYNNEI. This CDR3 has 15 residues. This CDR3 is CASSHAGGYGNTIYF. The CDR3 nucleotides are TGTGCCAGCAGTCACGCAGGGGGCTACGGAAACACCATATATTTT.

The CDR3 nucleotides are TGTGCCATCAGGGGACAGGGGGCTAGCTCTGGAAACACCATATATTTT. Amino acid sequence: CAIRGQGASSGNTIYF. This chain joins TRBV10-3 and TRBJ1-3; 12 bases line up with TRBD1. The germline CDR1 and CDR2 sequences are ENHRY and SYGVKD. V lost 6 bases, J lost 0 bases, and 3 bases stayed unmatched. The CDR3 consists of 16 residues.

The V and J genes are TRBV6-1 and TRBJ2-3; the D gene is possibly TRBD2 (7 bases). Germline V gives CDR1 MNHNS, CDR2 SASEGT. The CDR3 runs 16 residues. V lost 4 bases and J 2 bases, leaving 16 bases between the germline ends. CDR3 amino acids: CASSGGGGGITDTQYF. CDR3 in DNA: TGTGCCAGCAGTGGCGGAGGGGGGGGCATCACAGATACGCAGTATTTT.

The chain couples TRBV6-5 to TRBJ2-7; 8 bases agree with TRBD1. CDR3 length: 14 amino acids. Trimming removed 6 bases from V and 3 bases from J; junction bases left unmatched: 7. Germline CDR1 reads MNHEY; CDR2 reads SVGAGI. The CDR3: CASRPDREFYEQYV. The CDR3 DNA reads TGTGCCAGCAGACCGGACAGGGAATTCTACGAGCAGTACGTC.

Concerning this clone itself: Other DNA sequences within the sample encode an identical CDR3. The V call is TRBV7-3, the J call TRBJ2-3; the D gene is possibly TRBD2 (6 bases). The germline V and J ends were trimmed by 5 bases and 0 bases, with 9 bases remaining between them. The CDR3 consists of 14 residues. Germline V gene data show CDR1 as SGHTA and CDR2 as FQGTGA. The chain's CDR3 is CASSDSGSTDTQYF. DNA for the CDR3: TGTGCCAGCAGCGATAGCGGCAGCACAGATACGCAGTATTTT. The variable domain in full, completed from reference TRBV7-3 and TRBJ2-3, reads GAGVSQTPSNKVTEKGKYVELRCDPISGHTALYWYRQSLGQGPEFLIYFQGTGAADDSGLPNDRFFAVRPEGSVSTLKIQRTERGDSAVYLCASSDSGSTDTQYFGPGTRLTVL.

The table lists this clone with a few counts. V gene TRBV27 combines with J gene TRBJ1-5; perhaps TRBD1 as D (5 bases). In germline, CDR1 is MNHEY, CDR2 SMNVEV (reference sequence). V was pared by 3 bases and J by 7 bases, with 19 bases between. This CDR3 has 16 amino acids. The DNA of the CDR3 is TGTGCCAGCAGTTTGAATGTAGGCGGGACGGGACAGCCCCAGCATTTT. This encodes CASSLNVGGTGQPQHF.

The chain employs TRBV11-3 and TRBJ2-1; D is possibly TRBD1 (6 bases). Germline assignment: CDR1 SGHNT and CDR2 YENEEA. This CDR3 is built from 15 residues. The germline V and J ends were trimmed by 1 base and 4 bases, with 11 bases remaining between them. CDR3 loop: CASSLGGPLYNEQFF. The CDR3 DNA reads as TGTGCCAGCAGCTTAGGGGGGCCCTTATACAATGAGCAGTTCTTC.

This clone has only one observation. For the CDR3, the DNA is TGTGCCTGGGGACTAGCGGGGGAAATTTTCTACGAGCAGTACGTC. The encoded protein is CAWGLAGEIFYEQYV. This chain links TRBV30 with TRBJ2-7; 13 nucleotides agree with TRBD2. This CDR3 is 15 amino acids long. CDR1 is GTSNPN, CDR2 SVGIG, per germline (reference sequence). V trimming: 5 bases; J trimming: 3 bases; junction bases outside the gene matches: 7.

The chain combines TRBV25-1 with TRBJ1-6; the match to TRBD1 covers 9 bases. V was clipped by 3 bases and J by 8 bases; unmatched bases: 5. The CDR3 consists of 15 residues. CDR1 is MGHDK, CDR2 SYGVNS, per germline. For the CDR3, the DNA is TGTGCCAGCAGTGATCAACAGGGGGCCTATTCACCCCTCCACTTT. It codes for CASSDQQGAYSPLHF.

The rearrangement links TRBV4-2 to TRBJ2-7; D remains ambiguous. CDR3 size: 17 residues. The V gene lost 0 bases and the J gene lost 6 bases, with 21 bases spanning the gap. CDR1 is LGHNA, CDR2 YNFKEQ, per germline. The CDR3 sequence is CASSQDFHGDLRSEQYF. In DNA form, the CDR3 reads TGTGCCAGCAGCCAAGATTTCCACGGTGATCTACGTTCCGAGCAGTACTTC.

The V and J genes are TRBV9 and TRBJ2-7; 7 bases align to TRBD1. CDR1 and CDR2 (germline): SGDLS, YYNGEE. Germline trimming cut 0 bases from V and 2 bases from J; bases unmatched to any gene: 2. CDR3 length: 14 amino acids. The CDR3 DNA follows: TGTGCCAGCAGCGTAGGACAGGGAACCTACGAGCAGTACTTC. Amino acids: CASSVGQGTYEQYF.

The chain joins TRBV24-1 to TRBJ2-2; possible D gene TRBD1, 7 bases. Germline V gene lookup returns CDR1 KGHDR and CDR2 SFDVKD. The CDR3 totals 17 residues. Trimming removed 10 bases from V and 0 bases from J, with 20 bases in between. The CDR3 bases are TGTGCCACAGGAGGGACAGACCCTAGCGCGAACACCGGGGAGCTGTTTTTT. Its translation is CATGGTDPSANTGELFF.

J is TRBJ1-2 and V is TRBV6-5, with 7 bases matching TRBD1. Looked up from germline, CDR1 is MNHEY and CDR2 is SVGAGI. This CDR3 has 15 amino acids. Unmatched junction bases numbered 14, after V lost 6 bases and J lost 7 bases. CDR3 protein: CASSHHYDRELGYTF. The CDR3 bases are TGTGCCAGCAGCCACCACTACGACAGGGAACTTGGCTACACCTTC.

The V call is TRBV5-6, the J call TRBJ2-7; 7 bases align to TRBD1. Germline lookup yields CDR1 SGHDT and CDR2 YYEEEE. The CDR3 runs to 15 residues. Trimming at V came to 2 bases and at J to 3 bases, leaving 8 bases not matched to a gene. The CDR3 protein is CASSFGTAPHYEQYV. The CDR3 DNA reads TGTGCCAGCAGCTTCGGGACAGCCCCTCACTACGAGCAGTACGTC.

This chain joins TRBV29-1 and TRBJ1-2, with D possibly being TRBD1 (5 bases). CDR1 is SQVTM, CDR2 ANQGSEA, per germline. This CDR3 has 11 residues. CDR3 coding DNA: TGCAGTGGGGCCGACCTTTTTGGCTACACCTTC. Translated, it gives CSGADLFGYTF.

V is TRBV14 and J is TRBJ2-7, with TRBD1 matching over 8 bases. Losses at the gene ends were 5 bases for V and 2 bases for J; bases not matched to a gene: 8. The CDR3 is 15 residues long. Germline-derived CDR1 and CDR2 are SGHDN and FVKESK. This chain's CDR3 is CASSFSTGVPYEQYF. In DNA form, the CDR3 reads TGTGCCAGCAGCTTCTCGACAGGGGTCCCCTACGAGCAGTACTTC. Supplemented by reference TRBV14 and TRBJ2-7, the full variable domain reads EAGVTQFPSHSVIEKGQTVTLRCDPISGHDNLYWYRRVMGKEIKFLLHFVKESKQDESGMPNNRFLAERTGGTYSTLKVQPAELEDSGVYFCASSFSTGVPYEQYFGPGTRLTVT.

This rearrangement joins TRBV19 to TRBJ1-3, with D tentatively TRBD1 (5 bases). Trimming removed 6 bases from V and 0 bases from J, with 12 bases in between. Germline V gene data show CDR1 as LNHDA and CDR2 as SQIVND (reference sequence). The CDR3 extends over 15 amino acids. The CDR3 coding sequence is TGTGCCAGTAGCCCGACAGCAAGCTCTGGAAACACCATATATTTT. Translation: CASSPTASSGNTIYF.

The CDR3 sequence: CATSGRGSVYNEQFF. The CDR3, as DNA: TGTGCCACCAGTGGCCGGGGATCTGTCTACAATGAGCAGTTCTTC. The J gene is TRBJ2-1, the V gene TRBV24-1, with D tentatively TRBD2 (5 bases). V was pared by 5 bases and J by 3 bases, with 13 bases between. CDR1 KGHDR and CDR2 SFDVKD come from the germline V gene. This CDR3 region has 15 residues.

The genes are TRBV12-3 or TRBV12-4 and TRBJ1-2, with D possibly TRBD1 on 5 matching bases. The CDR3 consists of 13 residues. V was trimmed by 8 bases and J by 1 base, leaving 11 bases between them. Here the CDR3 reads CASRTTVNYGYTF. The CDR3 nucleotides are TGTGCCAGCCGAACGACAGTTAACTATGGCTACACCTTC.

The chain uses TRBV3-1 (or the pseudogene TRBV3-2) and TRBJ1-3; D is perhaps TRBD1 (5 bases). Trimming stripped 3 bases from V and 0 bases from J, with 12 bases between. This CDR3 has 16 residues. Germline CDR1 is LGHDT and CDR2 is YNNKEL (reference sequence). The CDR3, as DNA: TGTGCCAGCAGCCATCCGGGGGGATTCTCTGGAAACACCATATATTTT. Translation gives CASSHPGGFSGNTIYF.

The chain carries TRBV29-1 and TRBJ1-2; D ambiguous. Germline CDR1 reads SQVTM; CDR2 reads ANQGSEA. The CDR3 is 12 residues long. The V and J ends lost 0 bases and 4 bases respectively, with 6 bases between them. CDR3 in amino acids: CSVEEGVYGYTF. Written as DNA, the CDR3 is TGCAGCGTTGAAGAAGGAGTCTATGGCTACACCTTC.

CDR3 residues: CASSLQEGYSPLHF. The CDR3 DNA is TGTGCCAGCAGCTTACAGGAAGGTTATTCACCCCTCCACTTT. The chain uses TRBV7-3 and TRBJ1-6; D is unresolved. CDR3 size: 14 residues. Germline V lookup: CDR1 SGHTA, CDR2 FQGTGA. Trimming pared 2 bases from V and 8 bases from J, leaving 10 bases between. The whole variable domain, filled in from reference TRBV7-3 and TRBJ1-6, reads GAGVSQTPSNKVTEKGKYVELRCDPISGHTALYWYRQSLGQGPEFLIYFQGTGAADDSGLPNDRFFAVRPEGSVSTLKIQRTERGDSAVYLCASSLQEGYSPLHFGNGTRLTVT.

CDR3 in DNA: TGTGCCAGCAGTTCGCCGGGAACCCAGTACTTC. Residues: CASSSPGTQYF. The chain uses TRBV2 and TRBJ2-5; maybe TRBD2 (5 bases). Germline CDR1 is SNHLY and CDR2 is FYNNEI. The ends were cut back, 5 bases at V and 8 bases at J, with 9 bases in the middle. The CDR3 spans 11 residues.